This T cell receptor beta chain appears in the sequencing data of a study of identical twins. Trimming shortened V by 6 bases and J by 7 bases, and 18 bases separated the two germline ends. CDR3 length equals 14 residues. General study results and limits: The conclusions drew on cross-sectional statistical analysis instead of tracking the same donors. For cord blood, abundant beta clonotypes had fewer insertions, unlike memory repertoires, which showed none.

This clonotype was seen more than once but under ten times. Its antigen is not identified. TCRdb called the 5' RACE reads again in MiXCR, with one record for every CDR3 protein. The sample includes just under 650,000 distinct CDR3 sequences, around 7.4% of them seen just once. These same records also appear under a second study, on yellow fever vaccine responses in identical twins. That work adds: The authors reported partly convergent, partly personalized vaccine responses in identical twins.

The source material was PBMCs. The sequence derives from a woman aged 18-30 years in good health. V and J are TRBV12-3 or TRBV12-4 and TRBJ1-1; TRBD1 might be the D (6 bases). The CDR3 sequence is CASSYMGGRNEAFF. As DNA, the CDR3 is TGTGCCAGCAGCTATATGGGGGGGCGTAATGAAGCTTTCTTT.